The 10 T cell receptor beta chains given below trace back to one sample, sequenced in a study of blood T cell repertoires in COVID-19. Here immunoSEQ multiplex PCR was the method, and the copy in TCRdb shows in-frame clones only, minus some. Of about 140,000 clones in the sample, more than 65% are singletons; the top ten hold roughly 7.3%. Sequencing was done on a sample of peripheral blood. These receptors were collected from a human donor in a cohort sampled during active COVID-19.

The CDR3 loop is CASSFLAAVNEQFF. The CDR3 bases are TGTGCCAGCAGCTTTCTGGCCGCGGTCAATGAGCAGTTCTTC. The chain couples TRBV5-5 to TRBJ2-1; D remains ambiguous. The V and J ends lost 2 bases and 6 bases respectively, with 12 bases between them. Germline assignment: CDR1 SGHKS and CDR2 YYEKEE (reference sequence). The CDR3 is made up of 14 amino acids.

The chain couples TRBV19 to TRBJ2-7; 10 positions agree with TRBD1. There are 14 residues in the CDR3. The germline V gene encodes CDR1 LNHDA and CDR2 SQIVND (reference sequence). The V gene end was trimmed by 3 bases and the J gene end by 3 bases; junction bases not matched to a gene: 2. The CDR3 DNA follows: TGTGCCAGTAGTATGAGGACAGGGGGCTACGAGCAGTACTTC. This translates into CASSMRTGGYEQYF. The whole variable domain, remainder taken from reference TRBV19 and TRBJ2-7, is DGGITQSPKYLFRKEGQNVTLSCEQNLNHDAMYWYRQDPGQGLRLIYYSQIVNDFQKGDIAEGYSVSREKKESFPLTVTSAQKNPTAFYLCASSMRTGGYEQYFGPGTRLTVT.

V is TRBV11-3 and J is TRBJ2-2; TRBD2 agrees at 7 bases. J was trimmed by 0 bases and V by 1 base; bases with no gene match: 2. This CDR3 spans 16 amino acids. Germline values: CDR1 SGHNT, CDR2 YENEEA. CDR3 sequence: CASSLAGLTNTGELFF. CDR3 nucleotides: TGTGCCAGCAGCTTAGCGGGACTAACGAACACCGGGGAGCTGTTTTTT.

CDR3 bases: TGTGCCAGCAGCCCCCGGACAGGGGCCAATGAGCAGTTCTTC. Its translation is CASSPRTGANEQFF. This rearrangement joins TRBV7-3 to TRBJ2-1; TRBD1 matches at 9 bases. Germline V gives CDR1 SGHTA, CDR2 FQGTGA. CDR3 length: 14 amino acids. J was trimmed by 6 bases and V by 5 bases; bases with no gene match: 5.

J is TRBJ2-7 and V is TRBV13; TRBD1 matches 7 bases. From germline, CDR1 is PRHDT and CDR2 FYEKMQ (reference sequence). The V and J ends lost 0 bases and 0 bases, in that order; junction bases with no gene match: 5. The CDR3 loop spans 16 amino acids. CDR3 bases: TGTGCCAGCAGCTTAGGTGCCGGGACAGCCTCCTACGAGCAGTACTTC. Amino acid sequence: CASSLGAGTASYEQYF.

This chain links TRBV5-1 with TRBJ1-6; D perhaps matches TRBD1 (6 bases). The germline V gene has CDR1 SGHRS and CDR2 YFSETQ. The V gene lost 0 bases and the J gene lost 7 bases, with 8 bases spanning the gap. The CDR3 contains 14 residues. CDR3 DNA sequence: TGCGCCAGCAGCTTGGAGGGACAAAATTCACCCCTCCACTTT. This encodes CASSLEGQNSPLHF.

The chain combines TRBV10-3 with TRBJ1-5; 8 bases fit TRBD1. The CDR3 sequence is 15 residues long. CDR1 ENHRY and CDR2 SYGVKD come from the germline V gene. V was pared by 6 bases and J by 3 bases, with 7 bases of the junction left unmatched. CDR3 DNA sequence: TGTGCCATCAGGCCCGAGGACAGGGACAATCAGCCCCAGCATTTT. Its translation is CAIRPEDRDNQPQHF.

The chain links TRBV29-1 to TRBJ1-1; D is undetermined. Germline V gives CDR1 SQVTM, CDR2 ANQGSEA. The CDR3 spans 15 residues. The ends were cut back, 4 bases at V and 4 bases at J, with 19 bases in the middle. The CDR3 reads CSVGAGREKGTEAFF. CDR3 sequence (DNA): TGCAGCGTTGGGGCGGGGAGGGAGAAGGGCACTGAAGCTTTCTTT.

V and J are TRBV2 and TRBJ1-5, with a weak D call TRBD1 (6 bases). The CDR3 loop spans 15 amino acids. Per the germline V gene, CDR1 is SNHLY and CDR2 is FYNNEI. Trimming took 4 bases from V and 5 from J, leaving 15 bases between them. The CDR3 sequence is CASSGRGGYHQPQHF. For the CDR3, the DNA is TGTGCCAGCAGTGGGAGGGGGGGTTATCATCAGCCCCAGCATTTT.

The chain uses TRBV7-2 and TRBJ2-5; TRBD1 agrees at 12 bases. CDR3 size: 16 residues. Germline V gives CDR1 SGHTA, CDR2 FQGNSA. Trimming removed 6 bases from V and 5 bases from J; junction bases left unmatched: 10. The CDR3 region is CASSRGGTGGKETQYF. In DNA, the CDR3 is TGTGCCAGCAGTAGAGGCGGGACAGGGGGCAAGGAGACCCAGTACTTC.